This TCR beta chain was captured by sequencing in a study of molecular identifiers for immune sequencing clone quantification. There are 16 residues in the CDR3. Germline CDR1 reads MNHEY; CDR2 reads SMNVEV (reference sequence). With 5 bases removed from V and 5 bases from J, the gap between germline ends came to 19 bases. Preparation methods for the bulk TCR libraries were those previously described, with listed TCR primers. TCRdb called the PCR reads again in MiXCR, with one record for every CDR3 protein. The sample has over 550,000 distinct CDR3 sequences, approximately 24% seen once. At least ten counts were recorded for this clonotype.

This rearrangement joins TRBV27 to TRBJ1-5; D is uncertain. The sequence derives from a human donor in good health. Some libraries in this study had Jurkat cell RNA spiked in. Material for sequencing was naive CD8+ T cells from blood, with Jurkat cell RNA spiked in. The subset is: FACS-sorted CD8+CD4-CCR7+CD45RA+ naive T cells. The CDR3 sequence is CASSEGIGMSDQPQHF. CDR3 DNA: TGTGCCAGCAGTGAGGGTATTGGTATGTCGGATCAGCCCCAGCATTTT.